This is a list of T cell receptor beta chains from one sample in a study of blood T cell repertoires in COVID-19. This table comes from immunoSEQ multiplex PCR, and its TCRdb copy is limited to in-frame clones, with some not included. The sample consists of 70,000 or so clones, approximately 80% of them appearing once. Sample: peripheral blood. All receptors derive from an elderly man with active or convalescent COVID-19. CDR3s include the opening cysteine and the closing phenylalanine or tryptophan. Each record gives: D gene, J gene, clone size, V gene, CDR3 protein, CDR3 DNA. A D gene is named only where the DNA matches it firmly. Clone size is stated in some rows and not others, as once, few, many or a class when expanded.

TRBD1 TRBJ2-7 . TRBV30 CAWSVGTGKYEQYF TGTGCCTGGAGTGTTGGGACAGGGAAATACGAGCAGTACTTC
TRBD1 TRBJ2-7 . TRBV5-1 CASKTTGGVGYEQYF TGCGCCAGCAAAACAACAGGGGGCGTGGGGTACGAGCAGTACTTC
. TRBJ1-5 . TRBV6-5 CASTTMVGQNQPQHF TGTGCCAGCACGACGATGGTGGGGCAGAATCAGCCCCAGCATTTT
. TRBJ2-5 . TRBV15 CATSSRGPGAETQYF TGTGCCACCAGCTCTCGAGGCCCGGGAGCGGAGACCCAGTACTTC
. TRBJ2-6 . TRBV19 CASSKPSSGANVLTF TGTGCCAGTAGTAAACCGAGCTCTGGGGCCAACGTCCTGACTTTC
TRBD2 TRBJ2-6 . TRBV10-1 CASSDSRGGVRSGANVLTF TGCGCCAGCAGTGACTCCCGGGGGGGGGTTCGCTCTGGGGCCAACGTCCTGACTTTC
. TRBJ1-6 . TRBV5-1 CASREDSSYNSPLHF TGCGCCAGCAGGGAGGACAGCTCCTATAATTCACCCCTCCACTTT
TRBD1 TRBJ2-7 . TRBV2 CASSGAAGTGKFGEQYF TGTGCCAGCAGTGGGGCGGCCGGGACAGGGAAGTTTGGCGAGCAGTACTTC
. TRBJ1-4 . TRBV30 CAGRGSAGEKLFF TGTGCCGGCAGGGGCAGCGCCGGAGAAAAACTGTTTTTT
TRBD2 TRBJ2-1 once TRBV6-6 CASTNFGLVTGNEQFF TGTGCCAGCACTAACTTCGGACTAGTCACGGGCAATGAGCAGTTCTTC
. TRBJ2-5 . TRBV5-1 CASRRGQETQYF TGCGCCAGCCGCAGGGGCCAAGAGACCCAGTACTTC
. TRBJ1-6 . TRBV5-5 CASSPRQTPYNSPLHF TGTGCCAGCAGCCCAAGACAGACCCCTTATAATTCACCCCTCCACTTT
. TRBJ1-1 . TRBV7-9 CASSAREKNTEAFF TGTGCCAGCAGCGCCCGGGAGAAGAACACTGAAGCTTTCTTT
. TRBJ2-4 once TRBV21-1 CASSKWSGGKNIQYF TGTGCCAGCAGCAAATGGTCGGGGGGGAAAAACATTCAGTACTTC
. TRBJ1-3 . TRBV30 CAWSQQGSGGNTIYF TGTGCCTGGAGTCAACAGGGTTCGGGTGGAAACACCATATATTTT
TRBD2 TRBJ2-7 . TRBV5-6 CASSRGRVTYEQYF TGTGCCAGCAGTCGCGGGAGGGTCACCTACGAGCAGTACTTC
TRBD2 TRBJ2-3 . TRBV4-1 CASSLQVGRSLNTQYF TGCGCCAGCAGTTTACAAGTCGGGAGGTCGCTCAATACGCAGTATTTT
. TRBJ2-1 . TRBV28 CASSRARFEQFF TGTGCCAGCAGCCGAGCTAGGTTTGAGCAGTTCTTC
. TRBJ1-1 . TRBV18 CASSANRDTEAFF TGTGCCAGCTCGGCTAACAGGGACACTGAAGCTTTCTTT
. TRBJ2-3 . TRBV10-3 CAIKADRDTQYF TGTGCCATCAAGGCGGATAGAGATACGCAGTATTTT
TRBD2 TRBJ2-3 . TRBV5-4 CASSQGLAEADTQYF TGTGCCAGCAGCCAGGGACTAGCGGAGGCAGATACGCAGTATTTT
. TRBJ1-6 . TRBV3-1/TRBV3-2 CASSQEVAGQGYSPLHF TGTGCCAGCAGCCAAGAGGTTGCCGGTCAGGGGTATTCACCCCTCCACTTT
. TRBJ2-7 . TRBV6-5 CASSNGLTYEQYF TGTGCCAGCAGTAATGGGCTTACCTACGAGCAGTACTTC
. TRBJ1-6 . TRBV19 CASSTHTRGANSPLHF TGTGCCAGTAGCACCCATACTCGGGGGGCGAATTCACCCCTCCACTTT
TRBD1 TRBJ2-1 . TRBV6-4 CASSAKGQRNEQFF TGTGCCAGCAGTGCAAAGGGACAGAGAAATGAGCAGTTCTTC
TRBD1 TRBJ1-1 few TRBV6-2/TRBV6-3 CASSRDRVTEAFF TGTGCCAGCAGCCGGGACAGGGTTACTGAAGCTTTCTTT
. TRBJ1-4 few TRBV30 CAWSASREKLFF TGTGCCTGGAGCGCCTCGAGAGAAAAACTGTTTTTT
TRBD2 TRBJ2-2 . TRBV18 CASLPPGLAGGTGELFF TGTGCCAGCCTCCCGCCCGGACTAGCGGGAGGCACCGGGGAGCTGTTTTTT
. TRBJ1-6 once TRBV5-1 CASSPKEGSYNSPLHF TGCGCCAGCAGCCCTAAGGAGGGCTCCTATAATTCACCCCTCCACTTT
TRBD2 TRBJ2-3 . TRBV6-5 CASSSSGGTDTQYF TGTGCCAGCAGCAGTAGCGGGGGGACAGATACGCAGTATTTT
TRBD1 TRBJ2-7 . TRBV19 CASQGQSYEQYF TGTGCCAGTCAGGGACAGAGCTACGAGCAGTACTTC
TRBD1 TRBJ1-6 . TRBV5-1 CASSQKGQETSPLHF TGCGCCAGCAGCCAAAAGGGACAGGAAACTTCACCCCTCCACTTT
TRBD2 TRBJ2-5 . TRBV27 CASTELAGAHETQYF TGTGCCAGCACGGAACTAGCGGGAGCTCACGAGACCCAGTACTTC
. TRBJ1-5 . TRBV20-1 CSASGAWGDQPQHF TGCAGTGCTAGTGGCGCCTGGGGCGATCAGCCCCAGCATTTT
TRBD2 TRBJ2-5 . TRBV5-4 CASSLPGLAGHQETQYF TGTGCCAGCAGCTTGCCGGGACTAGCGGGACACCAAGAGACCCAGTACTTC
. TRBJ2-7 . TRBV5-1 CASSLGSGLVYEQYF TGCGCCAGCAGCTTGGGGTCAGGACTTGTCTACGAGCAGTACTTC
. TRBJ2-7 . TRBV12-3/TRBV12-4 CASSFPNSYEQYF TGTGCCAGCAGTTTTCCTAACTCCTACGAGCAGTACTTC
. TRBJ1-4 . TRBV18 CASSPQEEKLFF TGTGCCAGCTCACCGCAGGAAGAAAAACTGTTTTTT
TRBD2 TRBJ2-5 . TRBV9 CASSASGGRGETQYF TGTGCCAGCAGCGCCTCCGGCGGGAGGGGTGAGACCCAGTACTTC
TRBD2 TRBJ2-6 . TRBV10-3 CAIPAGAISGANVLTF TGTGCCATCCCGGCGGGAGCCATCTCTGGGGCCAACGTCCTGACTTTC
TRBD1 TRBJ1-2 . TRBV6-2/TRBV6-3 CASSPTGAGYTF TGTGCCAGCAGTCCCACAGGGGCTGGCTACACCTTC
. TRBJ2-7 . TRBV6-2/TRBV6-3 CASRYTRTAYEQYF TGTGCCAGCAGATACACCCGGACAGCATACGAGCAGTACTTC
TRBD1 TRBJ1-5 . TRBV4-1 CASSQGFGRGRDQPQHF TGCGCCAGCAGCCAAGGATTCGGCAGGGGGCGAGATCAGCCCCAGCATTTT
. TRBJ1-2 . TRBV6-6 CASGQNYGYTF TGTGCCAGCGGGCAGAACTATGGCTACACCTTC
TRBD1 TRBJ1-2 . TRBV18 CASSLFRDRGRDDGYTF TGTGCCAGCTCATTATTCCGGGACAGGGGGCGTGATGATGGCTACACCTTC
TRBD2 TRBJ2-1 . TRBV10-3 CAISESSGGSYNEQFF TGTGCCATCAGTGAGTCTAGCGGGGGCTCCTACAATGAGCAGTTCTTC
. TRBJ2-5 . TRBV7-2 CASNLVGNTGAQYF TGTGCCAGCAACCTAGTGGGGAACACGGGAGCCCAGTACTTC
TRBD1 TRBJ2-7 once TRBV14 CASSLHTGVVSYEQYF TGTGCCAGCAGTCTACATACAGGGGTCGTCTCCTACGAGCAGTACTTC
. TRBJ1-5 . TRBV9 CASSVADGDQPQHF TGTGCCAGCAGCGTAGCGGATGGAGATCAGCCCCAGCATTTT
TRBD2 TRBJ2-2 . TRBV11-2 CASSPLAGAPTGELFF TGTGCCAGCAGCCCTCTAGCGGGGGCCCCCACCGGGGAGCTGTTTTTT
TRBD1 TRBJ1-5 once TRBV30 CAWSARGPQPQHF TGTGCCTGGAGTGCGAGGGGGCCTCAGCCCCAGCATTTT
TRBD1 TRBJ1-2 . TRBV6-5 CASRRTGTGDGYTF TGTGCCAGCAGGAGAACCGGGACAGGGGATGGCTACACCTTC
. TRBJ1-3 . TRBV14 CASSPRRNTIYF TGTGCCAGCAGCCCCAGGCGAAACACCATATATTTT
TRBD2 TRBJ2-7 . TRBV29-1 CSVVGIIAGAYEQYF TGCAGCGTTGTTGGTATTATAGCGGGGGCCTACGAGCAGTACTTC
. TRBJ2-3 . TRBV14 CASSQGGLGADTQYF TGTGCCAGCAGCCAAGGGGGTCTGGGAGCAGATACGCAGTATTTT
. TRBJ2-3 . TRBV27 CASSRGLADTQYF TGTGCCAGCAGCAGGGGTTTGGCAGATACGCAGTATTTT
. TRBJ2-5 . TRBV27 CASSLRGRPQETQYF TGTGCCAGCAGTTTAAGGGGTCGGCCCCAAGAGACCCAGTACTTC
TRBD1 TRBJ1-6 . TRBV28 CAASGGGPGNSPLHF TGTGCCGCCAGCGGAGGGGGCCCTGGGAATTCACCCCTCCACTTT
TRBD1 TRBJ1-6 . TRBV5-1 CASGTGNSPLHF TGCGCCAGCGGGACAGGGAATTCACCCCTCCACTTT